This T cell receptor beta chain stems from a study of blood T cells in healthy people across ages. Primers used in a second PCR of about 7 to 12 cycles were a sample-barcoded 5' primer and a J-beta primer mix. Using its own MiXCR run on the 5' RACE reads, TCRdb lists one record per CDR3 protein. This table has 540,000 or so distinct CDR3 sequences, around 24% appearing once. Between the trimmed V and J ends, which lost 4 bases and 6 bases, there was a span of 13 bases. Germline V gives CDR1 SGHTA, CDR2 FQGNSA. This CDR3 region has 14 residues. This sample also belongs to another study, concerning T cells of mothers and their children. From that study: Reads recorded for TCR beta CDR3 numbered over 9 million per mother and roughly 2.7 million per child. Related pairs of mothers and children showed slightly higher, non-significant overlap versus unrelated pairs.

The TCR comes from a boy aged 5 to 17 in good health. The chain couples TRBV7-2 to TRBJ1-5, with D possibly being TRBD1 (6 bases). Sequencing input: blood. CDR3 protein: CASSSLQGAQPQHF. CDR3 in DNA: TGTGCCAGCAGCTCGCTACAGGGTGCTCAGCCCCAGCATTTT.